This entry lists 6 T cell receptor beta chains sequenced from one sample in a study of blood T cell repertoires in COVID-19. Method: immunoSEQ multiplex PCR; TCRdb's copy keeps in-frame clones and lacks some. The table lists about 120,000 clones, almost 85% of them singletons. Sequenced: peripheral blood. These receptors were obtained from a man in his 70s with active or convalescent COVID-19.

V is TRBV11-3 and J is TRBJ1-3; no definite D call. Trimming took off 4 bases at V and 0 bases at J, with 13 bases between the two ends. This CDR3 is built from 16 residues. Germline assignment: CDR1 SGHNT and CDR2 YENEEA. This chain's CDR3 is CASSSSRYNSGNTIYF. Written as DNA, the CDR3 is TGTGCCAGCAGCTCCAGCAGGTACAACTCTGGAAACACCATATATTTT.

This sequence joins TRBV2 and TRBJ2-1, with D possibly being TRBD1 (5 bases). V lost 6 bases and J lost 1, with 10 bases in between. This CDR3 has 14 residues. Germline V CDR1 and CDR2: SNHLY, FYNNEI. The CDR3 loop is CASSYRQSYNEQFF. The CDR3 DNA is TGTGCCAGCAGCTATCGACAGTCCTACAATGAGCAGTTCTTC.

The chain carries TRBV4-3 and TRBJ2-5, with D possibly TRBD1 on 5 matching bases. This CDR3 has 13 residues. V was clipped by 0 bases and J by 3 bases, with 5 bases between them. The germline CDR1 and CDR2 sequences are LGHNA and YSLEER. CDR3 coding DNA: TGCGCCAGCAGCCAAGACAGGGAAGAGACCCAGTACTTC. This encodes CASSQDREETQYF.

CDR3 amino acids: CATSRDVGRNEKLFF. The CDR3 DNA follows: TGTGCCACCAGCAGAGATGTGGGCCGGAATGAAAAACTGTTTTTT. The chain recombines TRBV15 with TRBJ1-4; D is undetermined. Per the germline V gene, CDR1 is LNHNV and CDR2 is YYDKDF (reference sequence). The CDR3 length is 15 residues. V was clipped by 0 bases and J by 5 bases, with 10 bases between them. Full variable domain (remainder filled in from reference TRBV15 and TRBJ1-4): DAMVIQNPRYQVTQFGKPVTLSCSQTLNHNVMYWYQQKSSQAPKLLFHYYDKDFNNEADTPDNFQSRRPNTSFCFLDIRSPGLGDTAMYLCATSRDVGRNEKLFFGSGTQLSVL.

V usage is TRBV2 and J usage is TRBJ1-1, with 12 bases identical to TRBD1. CDR3 length: 15 residues. CDR1 and CDR2 (germline): SNHLY, FYNNEI. V dropped 4 bases and J dropped 8; count of bases not matched to a gene: 8. In DNA, the CDR3 is TGTGCCAGCAGTGGTGGGGGACAGGGGGCTGCCGAAGCTTTCTTT. It encodes CASSGGGQGAAEAFF.

The genes are TRBV6-5 and TRBJ2-5; the match to TRBD1 covers 7 bases. Near its end, the DNA agrees better with TRBJ2-7, so the J call may be wrong. The V gene's germline CDR1 is MNHEY and CDR2 SVGAGI. The CDR3 extends over 14 amino acids. CDR3 loop: CASRAAGTVYEQYF. The DNA of the CDR3 is TGTGCCAGCAGAGCCGCCGGGACAGTCTACGAGCAGTACTTC.